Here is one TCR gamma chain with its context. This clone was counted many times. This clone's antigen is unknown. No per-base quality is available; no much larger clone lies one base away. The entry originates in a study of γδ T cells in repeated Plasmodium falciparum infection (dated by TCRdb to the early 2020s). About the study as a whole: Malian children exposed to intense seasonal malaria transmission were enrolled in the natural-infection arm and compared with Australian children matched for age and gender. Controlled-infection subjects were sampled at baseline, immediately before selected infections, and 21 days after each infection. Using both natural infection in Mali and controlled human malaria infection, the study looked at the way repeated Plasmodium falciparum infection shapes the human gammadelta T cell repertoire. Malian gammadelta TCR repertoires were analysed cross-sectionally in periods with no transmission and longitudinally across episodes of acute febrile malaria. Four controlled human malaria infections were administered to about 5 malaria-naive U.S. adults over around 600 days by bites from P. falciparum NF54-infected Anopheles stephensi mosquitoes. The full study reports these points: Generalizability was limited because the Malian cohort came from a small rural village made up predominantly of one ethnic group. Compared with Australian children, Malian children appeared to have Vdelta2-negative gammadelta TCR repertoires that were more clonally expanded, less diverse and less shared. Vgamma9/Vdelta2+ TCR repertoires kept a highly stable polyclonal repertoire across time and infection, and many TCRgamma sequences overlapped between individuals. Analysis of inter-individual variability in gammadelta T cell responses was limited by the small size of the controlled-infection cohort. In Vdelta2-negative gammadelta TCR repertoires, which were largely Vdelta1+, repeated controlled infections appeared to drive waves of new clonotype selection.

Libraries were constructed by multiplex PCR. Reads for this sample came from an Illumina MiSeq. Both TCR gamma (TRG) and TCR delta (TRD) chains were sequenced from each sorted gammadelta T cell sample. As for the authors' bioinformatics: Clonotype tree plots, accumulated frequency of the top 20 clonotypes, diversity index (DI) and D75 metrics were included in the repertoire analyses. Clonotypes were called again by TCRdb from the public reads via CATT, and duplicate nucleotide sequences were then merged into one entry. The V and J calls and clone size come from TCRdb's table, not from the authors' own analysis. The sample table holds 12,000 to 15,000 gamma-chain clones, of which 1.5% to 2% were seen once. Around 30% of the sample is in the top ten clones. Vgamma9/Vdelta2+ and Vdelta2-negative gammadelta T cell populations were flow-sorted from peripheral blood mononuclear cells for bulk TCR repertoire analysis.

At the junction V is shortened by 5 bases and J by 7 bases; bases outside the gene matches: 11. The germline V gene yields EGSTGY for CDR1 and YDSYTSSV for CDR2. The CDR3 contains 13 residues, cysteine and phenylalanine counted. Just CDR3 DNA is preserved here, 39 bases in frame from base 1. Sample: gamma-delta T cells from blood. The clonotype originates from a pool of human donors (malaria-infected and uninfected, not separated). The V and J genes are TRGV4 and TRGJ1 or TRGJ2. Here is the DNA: TGTGCCACCTGGGCTATCGAGGAGTATAAGAAACTCTTT. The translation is CATWAIEEYKKLF.